This passage covers 5 T cell receptor beta chains from one sample sequenced in a study of shared clonotypes between healthy human individuals. Measured with immunoSEQ multiplex PCR; TCRdb has only the in-frame clones, and not every one. The sample shows about 2 million clones, over 85% of them seen only once. The specimen sequenced was naive CD4+ T cells sorted from blood. As to subset: CD45RA+ positively selected. All receptors derive from a young man in good health.

The V and J genes are TRBV5-1 and TRBJ2-7, with 7 positions matching TRBD1. V trimming: 4 bases; J trimming: 9 bases; junction bases outside the gene matches: 13. This CDR3 is 14 amino acids long. Germline CDR1 and CDR2: SGHRS and YFSETQ. CDR3 sequence (DNA): TGCGCCAGCAGCAGAGAGGGACAGTACATTGGGCAGTACTTC. Translation gives CASSREGQYIGQYF.

This clone came up once. This chain links TRBV7-8 with TRBJ2-7, with a weak D call TRBD1 (6 bases). Trimming took 2 bases from V and 2 from J, leaving 16 bases between them. The length of the CDR3 is 16 residues. Germline V gene lookup returns CDR1 SGHVS and CDR2 FQNEAQ. For the CDR3, the DNA is TGTGCCAGCAGCTTAAATCGGGACACCCGTCCCTACGAGCAGTACTTC. Residues: CASSLNRDTRPYEQYF.

This chain joins TRBV6-6 and TRBJ1-1, with D possibly TRBD1 on 6 matching bases. In germline, CDR1 is MNHNY, CDR2 SVGAGI (reference sequence). The CDR3 sequence is 12 residues long. V was cut by 0 bases and J by 13 bases, with 12 bases left in between. CDR3 region: CASSYSSGEGFF. CDR3 sequence (DNA): TGTGCCAGCAGTTACTCTTCAGGGGAGGGTTTCTTT.

CDR3 nucleotides: TGTGCCAGTAGGGACTCGAGCGCCCATACCCACGAGCAGTTCTTC. Its translation: CASRDSSAHTHEQFF. The gene calls are TRBV19 and TRBJ2-1; a possible D gene is TRBD2 (5 bases). The germline CDR1 and CDR2 sequences are LNHDA and SQIVND (reference sequence). This CDR3 is 15 amino acids long. The germline V and J ends were trimmed by 6 bases and 10 bases, with 22 bases remaining between them.

The chain joins TRBV5-1 to TRBJ1-1; D is unclear. Per germline, CDR1 SGHRS and CDR2 YFSETQ. The CDR3 is 11 residues long. V was shortened by 7 bases and J by 3 bases, with 7 bases between the two germline ends. The CDR3 coding sequence is TGCGCCAGCCGTTCGGACACTGAAGCTTTCTTT. Its protein product is CASRSDTEAFF.